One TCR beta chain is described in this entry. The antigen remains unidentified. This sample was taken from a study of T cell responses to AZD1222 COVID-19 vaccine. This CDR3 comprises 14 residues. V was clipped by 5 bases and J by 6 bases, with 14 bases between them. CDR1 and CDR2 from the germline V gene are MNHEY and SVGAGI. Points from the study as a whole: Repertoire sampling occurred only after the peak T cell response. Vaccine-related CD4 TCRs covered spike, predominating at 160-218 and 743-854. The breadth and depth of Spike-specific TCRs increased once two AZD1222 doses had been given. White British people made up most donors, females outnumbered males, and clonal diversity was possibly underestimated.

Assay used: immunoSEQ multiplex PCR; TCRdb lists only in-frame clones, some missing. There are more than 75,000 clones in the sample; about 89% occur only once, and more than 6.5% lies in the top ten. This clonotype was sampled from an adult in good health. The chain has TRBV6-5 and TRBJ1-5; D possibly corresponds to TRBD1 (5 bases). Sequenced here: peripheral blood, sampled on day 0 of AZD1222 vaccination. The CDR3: CASSNQGRGQPQHF. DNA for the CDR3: TGTGCCAGCAGTAACCAGGGTCGAGGTCAGCCCCAGCATTTT.